This note documents a single T cell receptor (beta chain) sequence. The data are from a study of cytomegalovirus exposure and HLA in healthy donors. V was pared by 1 base and J by 2 bases, with 12 bases between. The CDR3 spans 16 residues. Germline assignment: CDR1 SGHRS and CDR2 YFSETQ. Amplification used 60 Vbeta primers and 13 Jbeta primers. Clones were sequenced by immunoSEQ multiplex PCR, and TCRdb holds only the in-frame ones, with some missing. The table lists about 200,000 clones, 80% to 90% of them singletons, with more than 0.25% in the top ten. Sequencing was carried out using PBMCs. The rearrangement joins TRBV5-1 to TRBJ2-2, with D maybe TRBD1 (5 bases). The sequence derives from a woman in her 30s in good health and CMV-seronegative. In DNA form, the CDR3 reads TGCGCCAGCAGCTTGCGACCAGGGTCAAACACCGGGGAGCTGTTTTTT. Protein sequence: CASSLRPGSNTGELFF. Combining the CDR3 with reference TRBV5-1 and TRBJ2-2 gives the whole variable domain KAGVTQTPRYLIKTRGQQVTLSCSPISGHRSVSWYQQTPGQGLQFLFEYFSETQRNKGNFPGRFSGRQFSNSRSEMNVSTLELGDSALYLCASSLRPGSNTGELFFGEGSRLTVL.